The present T cell receptor beta chain was sequenced within a study of shared clonotypes between healthy human individuals. Only in-frame clones appear in the TCRdb table, and some are missing; sequencing was by immunoSEQ multiplex PCR. The sample holds 2 million to 2.5 million clones; approximately 95% are singletons and the top ten take roughly 0.13%. Sequencing was carried out using naive CD4+ T cells sorted from blood. Subset indicated: CD45RA+ positively selected. This TCR derives from a man aged 18 to 29 in good health.

The CDR3 sequence is CASRNLRIMNTEAFF. In DNA, the CDR3 is TGTGCCAGCAGGAACTTACGAATAATGAACACTGAAGCTTTCTTT. V gene TRBV6-5 combines with J gene TRBJ1-1; D unresolved. The CDR3 runs to 15 residues. V was pared by 6 bases and J by 0 bases, with 14 bases between. Germline V CDR1 and CDR2: MNHEY, SVGAGI.